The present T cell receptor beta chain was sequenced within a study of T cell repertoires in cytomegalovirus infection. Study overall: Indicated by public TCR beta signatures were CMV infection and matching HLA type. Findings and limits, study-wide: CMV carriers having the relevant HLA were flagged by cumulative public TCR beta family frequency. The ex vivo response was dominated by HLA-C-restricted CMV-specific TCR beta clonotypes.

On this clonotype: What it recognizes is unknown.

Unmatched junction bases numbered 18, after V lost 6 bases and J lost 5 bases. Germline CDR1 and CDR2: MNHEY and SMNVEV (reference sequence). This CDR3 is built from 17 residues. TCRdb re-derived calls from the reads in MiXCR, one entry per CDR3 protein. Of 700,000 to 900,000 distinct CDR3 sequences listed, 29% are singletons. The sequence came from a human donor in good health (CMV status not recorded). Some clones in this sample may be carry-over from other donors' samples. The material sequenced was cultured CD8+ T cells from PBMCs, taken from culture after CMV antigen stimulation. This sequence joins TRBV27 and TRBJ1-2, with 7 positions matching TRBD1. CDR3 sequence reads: CASSPTGLSQGDYGYTF. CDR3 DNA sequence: TGTGCCAGCAGCCCAACGGGTCTGTCGCAGGGGGATTATGGCTACACCTTC.